Each of the 26 T cell receptor beta chains below was sequenced from the same sample in a study of Tregs in tolerant kidney transplant recipients. Only in-frame clones appear in the TCRdb table, and some are missing; sequencing was by immunoSEQ multiplex PCR. The profile shows about 110,000 clones, 90% of them singletons. The sequencing used CD4+ T cells from blood, collected before the transplant. The receptors originated from a human donor who received a combined kidney and bone marrow transplant.

This sequence joins TRBV7-9 and TRBJ1-1, with a weak D call TRBD1 (6 bases). Germline CDR1 reads SEHNR; CDR2 reads FQNEAQ (reference sequence). The CDR3 has 16 residues. The V end lost 0 bases, the J end lost 2 bases, and 13 bases lay between the germline ends. The CDR3 loop is CASSLALTGINTEAFF. As DNA, the CDR3 is TGTGCCAGCAGCTTAGCGCTAACAGGGATAAACACTGAAGCTTTCTTT.

The chain links TRBV6-5 to TRBJ2-5, with D unclear. CDR1 is MNHEY, CDR2 SVGAGI, per germline. The length of the CDR3 is 11 residues. The germline V and J ends were trimmed by 6 bases and 4 bases, with 6 bases remaining between them. Here the CDR3 reads CASSPGETQYF. DNA of the CDR3: TGTGCCAGCAGCCCAGGAGAGACCCAGTACTTC.

In this sample, this clone turned up once. The rearrangement joins TRBV29-1 to TRBJ1-1; D may be TRBD1 (5 bases). This CDR3 has 12 residues. CDR1 and CDR2 from the germline V gene are SQVTM and ANQGSEA. Trimming removed 5 bases at V and 7 bases at J, with 14 bases between. The CDR3 nucleotides are TGCAGCGTTATCGATCAGGGTATTGAAGCTTTCTTT. It specifies CSVIDQGIEAFF. Full variable domain (rest looked up from reference TRBV29-1 and TRBJ1-1): SAVISQKPSRDICQRGTSLTIQCQVDSQVTMMFWYRQQPGQSLTLIATANQGSEATYESGFVIDKFPISRPNLTFSTLTVSNMSPEDSSIYLCSVIDQGIEAFFGQGTRLTVV.

The V gene is TRBV7-2, the J gene TRBJ2-3, with 9 positions matching TRBD2. The germline CDR1 and CDR2 sequences are SGHTA and FQGNSA. The J segment lost 2 bases and the V segment lost 5 bases, leaving 11 bases of the junction unmatched. CDR3 length: 17 residues. CDR3 sequence: CASSPESGGFFTDTQYF. The CDR3 coding sequence is TGTGCCAGCAGCCCAGAGAGCGGGGGGTTCTTCACAGATACGCAGTATTTT. Filled out from reference TRBV7-2 and TRBJ2-3, the complete variable domain reads GAGVSQSPSNKVTEKGKDVELRCDPISGHTALYWYRQSLGQGLEFLIYFQGNSAPDKSGLPSDRFSAERTGGSVSTLTIQRTQQEDSAVYLCASSPESGGFFTDTQYFGPGTRLTVL.

The CDR3 DNA follows: TGTGCCAGCAGTTTCCCCGGACAGGGGACTGAAGCTTTCTTT. This gives the protein CASSFPGQGTEAFF. The V and J genes are TRBV7-6 and TRBJ1-1, with TRBD1 identical over 9 bases. This CDR3 region has 14 residues. Germline V gives CDR1 SGHVS, CDR2 FNYEAQ. The junction had 7 bases not matched to a gene; V was cut back by 6 bases and J by 5 bases.

The chain combines TRBV14 with TRBJ1-1; D ambiguous. The CDR3 contains 12 residues. Trimming removed 1 base from V and 5 bases from J, with 5 bases in between. Germline V gene lookup returns CDR1 SGHDN and CDR2 FVKESK. This chain's CDR3 is CASSQGRTEAFF. The CDR3 coding sequence is TGTGCCAGCAGCCAAGGGAGGACTGAAGCTTTCTTT.

V and J are TRBV19 and TRBJ1-6; D might be TRBD1 (6 bases). Trimming pared 9 bases from V and 3 bases from J, leaving 9 bases between. Germline V gene lookup returns CDR1 LNHDA and CDR2 SQIVND (reference sequence). The CDR3 totals 13 residues. DNA of the CDR3: TGTGCCAGCTTGGACAGCTATAATTCACCCCTCCACTTT. Translation: CASLDSYNSPLHF. Full variable domain (outside the CDR3, taken from reference TRBV19 and TRBJ1-6): DGGITQSPKYLFRKEGQNVTLSCEQNLNHDAMYWYRQDPGQGLRLIYYSQIVNDFQKGDIAEGYSVSREKKESFPLTVTSAQKNPTAFYLCASLDSYNSPLHFGNGTRLTVT.

This chain links TRBV27 with TRBJ2-3; 8 positions match TRBD1. The CDR3 covers 16 residues. From germline, CDR1 is MNHEY and CDR2 SMNVEV (reference sequence). V gave up 5 bases and J gave up 5 bases; unmatched junction bases: 12. CDR3 loop: CASSRQGARFGDTQYF. CDR3 sequence (DNA): TGTGCCAGCAGTCGGCAGGGGGCGCGATTTGGAGATACGCAGTATTTT.

V is TRBV5-6 and J is TRBJ2-1; tentatively, D is TRBD2 (7 bases). The CDR3 is 12 residues long. V was pared by 7 bases and J by 7 bases, with 12 bases between. Germline CDR1 and CDR2: SGHDT and YYEEEE. The CDR3 DNA reads TGTGCCAGCGTGGGGGGGCGTAATGAGCAGTTCTTC. Translated, it gives CASVGGRNEQFF.

The chain combines TRBV27 with TRBJ2-4, with a tentative D call TRBD2 (7 bases). Trimming took 7 bases from V and 0 from J, leaving 25 bases between them. The CDR3 consists of 19 residues. Looked up from germline, CDR1 is MNHEY and CDR2 is SMNVEV (reference sequence). The CDR3 loop is CASKRGGGGGSVAKNIQYF. DNA of the CDR3: TGTGCCAGCAAACGTGGGGGCGGGGGAGGGTCGGTAGCCAAAAACATTCAGTACTTC.

This chain joins TRBV11-2 and TRBJ1-1; D is unclear. V lost 3 bases to trimming and J lost 4 bases, with 9 bases between them. The V gene's germline CDR1 is SGHAT and CDR2 FQNNGV. The CDR3 loop spans 13 amino acids. DNA of the CDR3: TGTGCCAGCAGCTTGTTGGCGGGCACTGAAGCTTTCTTT. Protein: CASSLLAGTEAFF.

V and J are TRBV2 and TRBJ2-1, with 9 bases matching TRBD1. Germline CDR1 SNHLY, CDR2 FYNNEI. This CDR3 comprises 14 residues. Trimming removed 6 bases from V and 2 bases from J; junction bases left unmatched: 2. CDR3 nucleotide sequence: TGTGCCAGCAGGGACAGGGGAACCTACAATGAGCAGTTCTTC. Protein: CASRDRGTYNEQFF.

This clone has only one observation. V is TRBV11-2 and J is TRBJ2-1; D might be TRBD1 (5 bases). In germline, CDR1 is SGHAT, CDR2 FQNNGV. The CDR3 spans 14 residues. V shed 5 bases and J shed 6 bases, with 14 bases lying between them. This chain's CDR3 is CASSPEDSSNEQFF. In DNA form, the CDR3 reads TGTGCCAGCAGCCCAGAAGACAGTTCCAATGAGCAGTTCTTC.

The rearrangement uses TRBV4-2 and TRBJ2-3; 10 bases map to TRBD2. With 6 bases clipped from V and 4 bases from J, the junction kept 10 bases outside the gene matches. The germline V gene encodes CDR1 LGHNA and CDR2 YNFKEQ. The CDR3 extends over 16 amino acids. This chain's CDR3 is CASRALAGGPPDTQYF. As DNA, the CDR3 is TGTGCCAGCAGGGCATTAGCGGGGGGCCCCCCAGATACGCAGTATTTT.

The V gene is TRBV18, the J gene TRBJ1-1; D unclear. CDR1 and CDR2 from the germline V gene are KGHSH and LQKENI. This CDR3 region has 14 residues. The V gene lost 3 bases and the J gene lost 0 bases, with 8 bases spanning the gap. The CDR3 nucleotides are TGTGCCAGCTCACCGGTCCCGGTGAACACTGAAGCTTTCTTT. Translating it yields CASSPVPVNTEAFF. The full variable domain, its missing parts supplied by reference TRBV18 and TRBJ1-1, is NAGVMQNPRHLVRRRGQEARLRCSPMKGHSHVYWYRQLPEEGLKFMVYLQKENIIDESGMPKERFSAEFPKEGPSILRIQQVVRGDSAAYFCASSPVPVNTEAFFGQGTRLTVV.

The J gene is TRBJ2-7, the V gene TRBV28, with TRBD2 as a possible D gene (6 bases). This CDR3 has 14 residues. Trimming shortened V by 7 bases and J by 6 bases, and 19 bases separated the two germline ends. Germline V gene lookup returns CDR1 MDHEN and CDR2 SYDVKM. The CDR3, as DNA: TGTGCCAGCACCGCGGGACCGCCGATTCTCGAGCAGTACTTC. Translated, it gives CASTAGPPILEQYF.

The chain combines TRBV5-1 with TRBJ1-2; 7 bases are shared with TRBD1. This CDR3 is built from 14 residues. J lost 14 bases, V lost 0 bases, and 13 bases had no gene match. From germline, CDR1 is SGHRS and CDR2 YFSETQ. Written as DNA, the CDR3 is TGCGCCAGCAGCTTGGGGGGACCGGGACAGCCCCTAACCTTC. Its protein product is CASSLGGPGQPLTF. Full variable domain (remainder filled in from reference TRBV5-1 and TRBJ1-2): KAGVTQTPRYLIKTRGQQVTLSCSPISGHRSVSWYQQTPGQGLQFLFEYFSETQRNKGNFPGRFSGRQFSNSRSEMNVSTLELGDSALYLCASSLGGPGQPLTFGSGTRLTVV.

The chain has TRBV5-1 and TRBJ1-1, with D perhaps matching TRBD1 (5 bases). V was pared by 4 bases and J by 0 bases, with 16 bases between. Germline V CDR1 and CDR2: SGHRS, YFSETQ. The CDR3 is 16 amino acids. CDR3 in amino acids: CASSPHRQRMNTEAFF. CDR3 sequence (DNA): TGCGCCAGCAGCCCACACCGACAGAGAATGAACACTGAAGCTTTCTTT.

The chain carries TRBV5-1 and TRBJ2-3; TRBD1 matches at 7 bases. The trim removed 6 bases at V and 0 bases at J, leaving 7 bases unmatched. Germline V gene sequence: CDR1 SGHRS, CDR2 YFSETQ. CDR3 length: 15 residues. This chain's CDR3 is CASKPGTASTDTQYF. The DNA of the CDR3 is TGCGCCAGCAAACCCGGGACAGCTAGCACAGATACGCAGTATTTT.

As DNA, the CDR3 is TGTGCCAGCAGCTATACCACGACTAGCGGCTCCTACGAGCAGTACTTC. Its protein is CASSYTTTSGSYEQYF. V is TRBV7-2 and J is TRBJ2-7; TRBD2 aligns across 9 bases. Germline CDR1 reads SGHTA; CDR2 reads FQGNSA. Germline trimming cut 4 bases from V and 0 bases from J; bases unmatched to any gene: 7. There are 16 residues in the CDR3.

CDR3 nucleotide sequence: TGTGCCAGCAGTTTATCGGGGGGGTCTTATGAAAAACTGTTTTTT. Protein sequence: CASSLSGGSYEKLFF. J is TRBJ1-4 and V is TRBV27, with D perhaps TRBD1 (5 bases). Germline V CDR1 and CDR2: MNHEY, SMNVEV (reference sequence). The length of the CDR3 is 15 residues. Trimming shortened V by 0 bases and J by 6 bases, and 11 bases separated the two germline ends.

The V and J genes are TRBV9 and TRBJ2-2, with D possibly being TRBD2 (6 bases). Trimming removed 7 bases at V and 4 bases at J, with 11 bases between. This CDR3 is 13 amino acids long. The germline V gene encodes CDR1 SGDLS and CDR2 YYNGEE. CDR3 amino acids: CASYPAGTGELFF. CDR3 nucleotide sequence: TGTGCCAGCTACCCAGCGGGCACCGGGGAGCTGTTTTTT.

In this sample, this clone turned up once. The gene calls are TRBV13 and TRBJ1-3; no firm D call. The V end lost 5 bases, the J end lost 3 bases, and 8 bases lay between the germline ends. Germline CDR1 reads PRHDT; CDR2 reads FYEKMQ (reference sequence). The CDR3 runs 13 residues. CDR3 residues: CASSHRNGNTIYF. As DNA, the CDR3 is TGTGCCAGCAGCCACAGAAATGGAAACACCATATATTTT.

The chain employs TRBV2 and TRBJ2-3, with D possibly being TRBD2 (6 bases). Germline CDR1 is SNHLY and CDR2 is FYNNEI. This CDR3 has 16 amino acids. Trimming left V 7 bases short and J 0 bases short, with 17 bases between. The CDR3 protein is CASTYWVAASTDTQYF. For the CDR3, the DNA is TGTGCCAGCACCTACTGGGTAGCGGCGAGCACAGATACGCAGTATTTT. Together with reference TRBV2 and TRBJ2-3, the CDR3 gives the full variable domain: EPEVTQTPSHQVTQMGQEVILRCVPISNHLYFYWYRQILGQKVEFLVSFYNNEISEKSEIFDDQFSVERPDGSNFTLKIRSTKLEDSAMYFCASTYWVAASTDTQYFGPGTRLTVL.

The V gene is TRBV6-1, the J gene TRBJ1-1; the D gene is possibly TRBD1 (5 bases). Germline values: CDR1 MNHNS, CDR2 SASEGT. Trimming cost V 0 bases and J 6 bases, with 14 bases left between them. The CDR3 runs to 15 residues. In DNA form, the CDR3 reads TGTGCCAGCAGTGAAGCATTCACCGGGGGGGCTGAAGCTTTCTTT. Amino acid sequence: CASSEAFTGGAEAFF.

The genes are TRBV28 and TRBJ2-1; TRBD2 matches 7 bases. CDR1 and CDR2 from the germline V gene are MDHEN and SYDVKM. After removal of 2 bases from V and 0 bases from J, the junction contained 16 bases not matched to a gene. This CDR3 has 20 residues. The DNA of the CDR3 is TGTGCCAGCAGTTTAGCACTAGCGCCCGGGTTTTTTAGCTCCTACAATGAGCAGTTCTTC. It yields the protein CASSLALAPGFFSSYNEQFF.